The present T cell receptor beta chain was sequenced within a study of human versus mouse CDR3 diversity and MHC coevolution. General observations from the study: Six MHC II alleles selected the human T cells. iCHAO1 estimated the human TCR beta repertoire at 1.5 million to 2 million clonotypes.

Regarding this clone: The antigen is unknown. Other DNA sequences in the sample encode the same CDR3.

The method was immunoSEQ multiplex PCR; TCRdb's version includes in-frame clones alone and lacks a portion of them. The table lists roughly 80,000 clones, about 94% of them singletons, with 1.3% in the top ten. Germline loops: CDR1 SGHTA, CDR2 FQGNSA. The CDR3 length is 14 residues. The junction had 7 bases not matched to a gene; V was cut back by 6 bases and J by 3 bases. The clonotype comes from a person aged 30-69 years in good health. This chain uses TRBV7-2 with TRBJ1-2, with 7 bases fitting TRBD1. Sequenced material: naive CD4+ T cells from blood. Subset noted: CD45RO-negative CD62L-positive naive CD4 T cells. For the CDR3, the DNA is TGTGCCAGCAGTCCCCAGGGGGGAGACTATGGCTACACCTTC. Translated, it gives CASSPQGGDYGYTF. Filled out from reference TRBV7-2 and TRBJ1-2, the complete variable domain reads GAGVSQSPSNKVTEKGKDVELRCDPISGHTALYWYRQSLGQGLEFLIYFQGNSAPDKSGLPSDRFSAERTGGSVSTLTIQRTQQEDSAVYLCASSPQGGDYGYTFGSGTRLTVV.